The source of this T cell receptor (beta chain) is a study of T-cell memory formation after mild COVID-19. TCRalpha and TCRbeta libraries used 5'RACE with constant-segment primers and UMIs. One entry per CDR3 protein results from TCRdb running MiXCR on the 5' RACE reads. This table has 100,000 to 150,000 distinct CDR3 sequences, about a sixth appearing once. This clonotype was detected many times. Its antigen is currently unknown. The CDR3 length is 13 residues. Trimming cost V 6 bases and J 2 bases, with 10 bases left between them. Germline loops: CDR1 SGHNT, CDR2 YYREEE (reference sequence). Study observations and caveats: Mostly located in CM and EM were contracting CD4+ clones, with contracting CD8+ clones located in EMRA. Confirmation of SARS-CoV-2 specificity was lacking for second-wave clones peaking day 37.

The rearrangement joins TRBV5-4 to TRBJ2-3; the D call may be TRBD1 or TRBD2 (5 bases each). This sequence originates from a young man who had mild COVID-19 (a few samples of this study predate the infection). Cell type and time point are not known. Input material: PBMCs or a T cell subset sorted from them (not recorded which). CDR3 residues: CASTPGPTDTQYF. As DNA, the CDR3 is TGTGCCAGCACCCCGGGGCCCACAGATACGCAGTATTTT.